This entry lists 14 T cell receptor beta chains sequenced from one sample in a study of shared clonotypes between healthy human individuals. TCRdb's table, derived via immunoSEQ multiplex PCR, lists solely in-frame clones and lacks some. The sample comprises hundreds of thousands of clones, 60% to 80% of which are singletons, and 1.8% rests with the top ten. Sequenced input: memory CD4+ T cells sorted from blood. Subset of the sample: CD45RA-negative fraction. The receptors originated from a woman in her thirties in good health.

This clone was observed once. The gene calls are TRBV7-2 and TRBJ2-7; 12 bases match TRBD1. The germline gives CDR1 SGHTA, CDR2 FQGNSA. The CDR3 spans 15 residues. V lost 5 bases and J lost 9; bases outside the gene matches: 11. The CDR3 sequence is CASSPGGQGARGQYF. DNA for the CDR3: TGTGCCAGCAGCCCCGGGGGACAGGGGGCGCGCGGGCAGTACTTC.

The sample holds a few counts of this clone. This chain connects TRBV19 to TRBJ1-5; D possibly corresponds to TRBD1 (5 bases). The germline V gene encodes CDR1 LNHDA and CDR2 SQIVND (reference sequence). CDR3 length equals 12 residues. The V and J ends lost 8 bases and 5 bases respectively, with 10 bases between them. CDR3 sequence reads: CASQTAYQPQHF. The CDR3, as DNA: TGTGCCAGTCAGACAGCTTATCAGCCCCAGCATTTT.

The V and J genes are TRBV5-1 and TRBJ2-7; D unclear. The CDR3 consists of 14 residues. Trimming pared 2 bases from V and 1 base from J, leaving 10 bases between. Germline V CDR1 and CDR2: SGHRS, YFSETQ. The CDR3 sequence is CASSFQDGSYEQYF. DNA for the CDR3: TGCGCCAGCAGCTTCCAAGATGGGTCCTACGAGCAGTACTTC.

The rearrangement links TRBV11-2 to TRBJ2-4; D unclear. V lost 0 bases and J 0 bases, leaving 3 bases between the germline ends. Germline assignment: CDR1 SGHAT and CDR2 FQNNGV. The CDR3 consists of 14 residues. The CDR3 is CASSLELAKNIQYF. DNA for the CDR3: TGTGCCAGCAGCTTAGAGCTAGCCAAAAACATTCAGTACTTC. Full variable domain (remainder filled in from reference TRBV11-2 and TRBJ2-4): EAGVAQSPRYKIIEKRQSVAFWCNPISGHATLYWYQQILGQGPKLLIQFQNNGVVDDSQLPKDRFSAERLKGVDSTLKIQPAKLEDSAVYLCASSLELAKNIQYFGAGTRLSVL.

This chain links TRBV20-1 with TRBJ2-1; 9 bases agree with TRBD1. The V gene's germline CDR1 is DFQATT and CDR2 SNEGSKA (reference sequence). CDR3 length: 10 residues. The junction had 6 bases not matched to a gene; V was cut back by 5 bases and J by 16 bases. Here the CDR3 DNA reads TGCAGTGCTCCGGACAGGGGACTTTTCTTC. Translating gives CSAPDRGLFF.

This clone was detected only a few times. The chain recombines TRBV19 with TRBJ2-5; possible D gene TRBD1, 5 bases. Germline V CDR1 and CDR2: LNHDA, SQIVND (reference sequence). The CDR3 has 14 amino acids. Trimming left V 5 bases short and J 7 bases short, with 17 bases between. CDR3 nucleotide sequence: TGTGCCAGTAGTGGCCAAGGGGCCGTCGGGACCCAGTACTTC. Protein: CASSGQGAVGTQYF.

The chain uses TRBV2 and TRBJ2-7; TRBD2 matches at 10 bases. Germline V gene sequence: CDR1 SNHLY, CDR2 FYNNEI. V shed 2 bases, J shed 0 bases, and the junction held 13 bases outside the gene matches. The CDR3 extends over 19 amino acids. The CDR3 spells CASSEHKTSGNLISYEQYF. In DNA, the CDR3 is TGTGCCAGCAGTGAACATAAAACTAGCGGGAATTTAATCTCCTACGAGCAGTACTTC.

There are a few counts of this clone. The rearrangement links TRBV10-1 to TRBJ2-7; D ambiguous. Germline V gene sequence: CDR1 WNHNN, CDR2 SYGVQD (reference sequence). This CDR3 has 11 amino acids. Deletions cut 3 bases from V and 6 bases from J, with 6 bases between. The CDR3: CASSDFSEQYF. The CDR3 bases are TGCGCCAGCAGTGATTTCTCCGAGCAGTACTTC.

V usage is TRBV18 and J usage is TRBJ1-1; a weak D match, TRBD1 (5 bases). The CDR3 is 16 amino acids. The germline CDR1 and CDR2 sequences are KGHSH and LQKENI. Between the trimmed V and J ends, which lost 1 base and 3 bases, there was a span of 15 bases. The CDR3 loop reads CASSPRLSFRDTEAFF. The CDR3 nucleotides read TGTGCCAGCTCACCACGTCTCTCCTTCAGGGACACTGAAGCTTTCTTT.

This clone was detected only a few times. The genes are TRBV5-6 and TRBJ2-7; 7 bases are a match to TRBD2. CDR3 length equals 16 residues. Looked up from germline, CDR1 is SGHDT and CDR2 is YYEEEE. Losses at the gene ends were 2 bases for V and 1 base for J; bases not matched to a gene: 9. CDR3 nucleotides: TGTGCCAGCAGCTTACACCCCGGGACTACATCCTACGAGCAGTACTTC. This codes for CASSLHPGTTSYEQYF.

The chain carries TRBV30 and TRBJ2-3, with 13 bases fitting TRBD2. The J segment lost 1 base and the V segment lost 4 bases, leaving 5 bases of the junction unmatched. CDR1 and CDR2 (germline): GTSNPN, SVGIG (reference sequence). The CDR3 has 16 residues. The CDR3 DNA follows: TGTGCCTGGACTCCAGGACTAGCGGGAGGCACAGATACGCAGTATTTT. Translating gives CAWTPGLAGGTDTQYF.

This clone was seen only a few times. The CDR3: CASSLRGGGNQPQHF. In DNA form, the CDR3 reads TGTGCCAGCAGCCTCCGGGGAGGAGGCAATCAGCCCCAGCATTTT. The gene calls are TRBV14 and TRBJ1-5; no firm D call. V was shortened by 4 bases and J by 2 bases, with 12 bases between the two germline ends. The CDR3 runs 15 residues. In germline, CDR1 is SGHDN, CDR2 FVKESK.

The chain joins TRBV11-2 to TRBJ2-7, with D hard to call. The CDR3 consists of 13 residues. Germline-derived CDR1 and CDR2 are SGHAT and FQNNGV. The V gene lost 0 bases and the J gene lost 4 bases, with 7 bases spanning the gap. CDR3 loop: CASSLDYRYEQYF. CDR3 DNA sequence: TGTGCCAGCAGCTTAGATTACAGATACGAGCAGTACTTC.

Many counts were recorded for this clone. The gene calls are TRBV5-8 and TRBJ2-3; 8 bases map to TRBD1. Germline CDR1 and CDR2: SGHTS and YDEGEE. CDR3 size: 14 residues. V lost 2 bases and J lost 3; bases outside the gene matches: 2. The CDR3 nucleotides are TGTGCCAGCAGCTTCGGACAGGGAACAGATACGCAGTATTTT. The encoded protein is CASSFGQGTDTQYF.